This T cell receptor (beta chain) appears in the sequencing data of a study of cytotoxic CD8 clonotypes in ibrutinib-treated CLL. Study-wide findings and caveats: Clonality climbed at ibrutinib response, then dropped toward baseline at progression. Age-matched healthy donor levels were exceeded by baseline clonality, which tracked circulating CD8+ T-cell counts.

Deep sequencing aimed at 1 in 200,000 to 1 in 1 million T cells' resolution. TCRdb's copy holds only in-frame clones and misses some; the assay was immunoSEQ multiplex PCR. The profile shows 150,000 to 250,000 clones, over 55% of them singletons. The CDR3 is 14 amino acids. Germline CDR1 and CDR2: MNHEY and SMNVEV (reference sequence). The trim removed 5 bases at V and 5 bases at J, leaving 3 bases unmatched. About this clone itself: The antigen remains undetermined.

Cryopreserved PBMCs supplied about 1.9 micrograms of genomic DNA for TCR beta libraries. The TCR was taken from a human donor with chronic lymphocytic leukemia. The specimen comprised PBMCs, sampled after 24 months of ibrutinib treatment. The rearrangement links TRBV27 to TRBJ2-3; 11 bases are a match to TRBD2. The CDR3: CASSPSGRIDTQYF. For the CDR3, the DNA is TGTGCCAGCAGTCCTAGCGGGAGGATAGATACGCAGTATTTT.